The 18 T cell receptor beta chains below were found in one sample sequenced in a study of PD-1 blockade in classical Hodgkin lymphoma. Noted time point: cycle 4 day 1 (C4D1), after five to seven weeks of nivolumab. In every patient, relapse followed autologous stem cell transplantation, while exposure to brentuximab vedotin differed. The table came from immunoSEQ multiplex PCR; TCRdb's copy has only in-frame clones and leaves some out. This table holds under 20,000 clones, over 60% found once. The sample here was peripheral blood mononuclear cells (PBMCs), taken before the fourth cycle of nivolumab. Receptor source: a human donor with classical Hodgkin lymphoma.

This clone appeared a few times. V and J are TRBV19 and TRBJ1-2; possible D gene TRBD1, 6 bases. The V gene's germline CDR1 is LNHDA and CDR2 SQIVND (reference sequence). The V and J ends lost 4 bases and 1 base respectively, with 10 bases between them. This CDR3 spans 14 amino acids. For the CDR3, the DNA is TGTGCCAGTAGTAAGCAGGGGCGTAACTATGGCTACACCTTC. Amino acid sequence: CASSKQGRNYGYTF.

The rearrangement uses TRBV6-5 and TRBJ2-1; 9 nucleotides agree with TRBD2. Germline V gives CDR1 MNHEY, CDR2 SVGAGI. V was pared by 5 bases and J by 10 bases, with 6 bases of the junction left unmatched. The CDR3 is made up of 13 amino acids. The CDR3 loop is CASSQAGTSEQFF. DNA for the CDR3: TGTGCCAGCAGTCAAGCCGGGACTAGCGAGCAGTTCTTC.

This chain uses TRBV7-6 with TRBJ2-5; D call uncertain. Germline lookup yields CDR1 SGHVS and CDR2 FNYEAQ. V lost 2 bases and J lost 5, with 6 bases in between. There are 12 residues in the CDR3. CDR3 in DNA: TGTGCCAGCAGCTTAATATCGGAGACCCAGTACTTC. Translation: CASSLISETQYF.

The V and J genes are TRBV30 and TRBJ2-7; no reliable D call. The CDR3 loop spans 14 amino acids. V shed 3 bases and J shed 3 bases, with 15 bases lying between them. Germline V gene lookup returns CDR1 GTSNPN and CDR2 SVGIG (reference sequence). For the CDR3, the DNA is TGTGCCTGGAGCCCTACTCGCGGTATCTACGAGCAGTACTTC. Its protein is CAWSPTRGIYEQYF.

The CDR3 loop reads CAWSIGTGGSGYTF. CDR3 coding DNA: TGTGCCTGGAGCATAGGGACAGGGGGATCTGGCTACACCTTC. V usage is TRBV30 and J usage is TRBJ1-2; 11 bases line up with TRBD1. Germline V lookup: CDR1 GTSNPN, CDR2 SVGIG (reference sequence). This CDR3 has 14 amino acids. V shed 3 bases, J shed 7 bases, and the junction held 7 bases outside the gene matches.

The chain carries TRBV2 and TRBJ2-7; D is uncertain. V was pared by 8 bases and J by 2 bases, with 13 bases between. The length of the CDR3 is 13 residues. The germline CDR1 and CDR2 sequences are SNHLY and FYNNEI. As DNA, the CDR3 is TGTGCCAGCGGAGAAGACCTTACCTACGAGCAGTACTTC. This translates into CASGEDLTYEQYF. Full variable domain (rest looked up from reference TRBV2 and TRBJ2-7): EPEVTQTPSHQVTQMGQEVILRCVPISNHLYFYWYRQILGQKVEFLVSFYNNEISEKSEIFDDQFSVERPDGSNFTLKIRSTKLEDSAMYFCASGEDLTYEQYFGPGTRLTVT.

This chain links TRBV27 with TRBJ2-1, with 8 positions matching TRBD2. Looked up from germline, CDR1 is MNHEY and CDR2 is SMNVEV (reference sequence). The CDR3 has 15 amino acids. V lost 5 bases, J lost 3 bases, and 6 bases stayed unmatched. The CDR3 spells CASSAIAGNYNEQFF. CDR3 coding DNA: TGTGCCAGCAGTGCTATAGCGGGGAACTACAATGAGCAGTTCTTC.

This CDR3 is CASSRGASTDTQYF. The CDR3 bases are TGCGCCAGCAGCCGGGGGGCTAGCACAGATACGCAGTATTTT. The chain uses TRBV4-1 and TRBJ2-3; D assignment may be TRBD1 or TRBD2 (6 bases each). Germline loops: CDR1 MGHRA, CDR2 YSYEKL. Trimming removed 4 bases at V and 0 bases at J, with 8 bases between. This CDR3 region has 14 residues.

This rearrangement joins TRBV10-1 to TRBJ1-3; D gene ambiguous. V lost 0 bases and J 3 bases, leaving 9 bases between the germline ends. Germline lookup yields CDR1 WNHNN and CDR2 SYGVQD (reference sequence). The CDR3 runs to 15 residues. The CDR3, as DNA: TGCGCCAGCAGTGAGTCAGGGTCGTATGGAAACACCATATATTTT. This gives the protein CASSESGSYGNTIYF.

The chain links TRBV5-1 to TRBJ2-7; maybe TRBD2 (6 bases). The V gene's germline CDR1 is SGHRS and CDR2 YFSETQ. Trimming took 5 bases from V and 3 from J, leaving 12 bases between them. The CDR3 runs to 13 residues. CDR3 nucleotides: TGCGCCAGCAGGCGGGATGAGGGCTACGAGCAGTACTTC. Amino acids: CASRRDEGYEQYF.

The J gene is TRBJ1-1, the V gene TRBV20-1, with D tentatively TRBD1 (5 bases). Germline V gene lookup returns CDR1 DFQATT and CDR2 SNEGSKA (reference sequence). Trimming took off 0 bases at V and 7 bases at J, with 6 bases between the two ends. The CDR3 runs 11 residues. The CDR3 DNA is TGCAGTGCTAGAGAAAGGGGTGAAGCTTTCTTT. Translating it yields CSARERGEAFF.

This clone has just one count. The chain employs TRBV13 and TRBJ1-3; no firm D call. The length of the CDR3 is 15 residues. The germline V and J ends were trimmed by 2 bases and 0 bases, with 8 bases remaining between them. CDR1 and CDR2 from the germline V gene are PRHDT and FYEKMQ (reference sequence). DNA for the CDR3: TGTGCCAGCAGCTTATCTGGCAACTCTGGAAACACCATATATTTT. Its protein is CASSLSGNSGNTIYF.

The gene calls are TRBV7-9 and TRBJ2-7; 10 bases are shared with TRBD2. The V segment lost 8 bases and the J segment 5 bases; nucleotides outside the gene matches: 6. The CDR3 has 13 amino acids. Germline loops: CDR1 SEHNR, CDR2 FQNEAQ (reference sequence). The CDR3 DNA sequence: TGTGCCAGCGCTAAGCGGGGGGGTAACGAGCAGTACTTC. Translation gives CASAKRGGNEQYF.

This chain connects TRBV5-4 to TRBJ2-1; D remains ambiguous. Trimming removed 4 bases at V and 1 base at J, with 9 bases between. Germline CDR1 and CDR2: SGHNT and YYREEE (reference sequence). The CDR3 is 14 amino acids. In DNA form, the CDR3 reads TGTGCCAGCAGCGTCGGCAGTTCCTACAATGAGCAGTTCTTC. Its translation is CASSVGSSYNEQFF.

The chain combines TRBV4-1 with TRBJ1-2; D perhaps matches TRBD1 (6 bases). This CDR3 region has 17 residues. Between the trimmed V and J ends, which lost 0 bases and 6 bases, there was a span of 20 bases. Germline V lookup: CDR1 MGHRA, CDR2 YSYEKL. This CDR3 is CASSQDSGWGADDGYTF. The CDR3 DNA sequence: TGCGCCAGCAGCCAAGACAGCGGTTGGGGGGCTGATGATGGCTACACCTTC.

This clone was counted between two and nine times. For the CDR3, the DNA is TGTGCCAGCAGTGTAGCCAGGGAAGGCTACACCTTC. Its protein is CASSVAREGYTF. The gene calls are TRBV2 and TRBJ1-2, with TRBD1 as a possible D gene (5 bases). The CDR3 has 12 amino acids. The V and J ends lost 4 bases and 8 bases respectively, with 11 bases between them. Germline-derived CDR1 and CDR2 are SNHLY and FYNNEI.

This clone appeared a few times. The chain has TRBV7-2 and TRBJ1-5, with 10 bases matching TRBD1. Germline loops: CDR1 SGHTA, CDR2 FQGNSA. The CDR3 runs to 17 residues. The V segment lost 1 base and the J segment 6 bases; nucleotides outside the gene matches: 9. CDR3 sequence (DNA): TGTGCCAGCAGCTTAGGGGGACAGGGGTTGAACGGTCAGCCCCAGCATTTT. It translates to CASSLGGQGLNGQPQHF.

The V and J genes are TRBV4-2 and TRBJ1-6; no definite D call. V was clipped by 0 bases and J by 8 bases, with 17 bases between them. The CDR3 extends over 17 amino acids. Germline CDR1 is LGHNA and CDR2 is YNFKEQ. CDR3 nucleotide sequence: TGTGCCAGCAGCCAAGATCCCCTTTACTCCTCCCATTCACCCCTCCACTTT. Residues: CASSQDPLYSSHSPLHF.